A single sample is the source of the 5 T cell receptor beta chains below, sequenced in a study of human T cells and chemical hapten exposure. One entry per CDR3 protein, called by TCRdb with MiXCR from the RACE reads. The table includes about 82,000 distinct CDR3 sequences, about an eighth detected once. As to time point: patch test 3, about 24 weeks after DPC sensitization. Treatment indicated: therapeutic diphenylcyclopropenone sensitization with weekly scalp DPC. The sequencing here drew on whole blood, taken in connection with sensitization to the hapten diphenylcyclopropenone (DPC). The receptor set was obtained from a woman aged 45 to 65 with alopecia areata. Some clones in this sample may be carry-over from other donors' samples.

Many counts were recorded for this clonotype. The J gene is TRBJ1-6, the V gene TRBV7-6, with D unresolved. Between the trimmed V and J ends, which lost 2 bases and 10 bases, there was a span of 9 bases. CDR1 and CDR2 from the germline V gene are SGHVS and FNYEAQ. The CDR3 has 13 residues. The CDR3 bases are TGTGCCAGCAGCTTATCCCTGGACTCACCCCTCCACTTT. Translation: CASSLSLDSPLHF.

This chain connects TRBV6-5 to TRBJ1-5, with D maybe TRBD1 (5 bases). Trimming took 5 bases from V and 0 from J, leaving 11 bases between them. Per the germline V gene, CDR1 is MNHEY and CDR2 is SVGAGI. The length of the CDR3 is 15 residues. CDR3 loop: CASSPGTSSNQPQHF. The CDR3 DNA is TGTGCCAGCAGTCCCGGGACTTCTAGCAATCAGCCCCAGCATTTT.

The sample holds many counts of this clonotype. The chain joins TRBV18 to TRBJ2-5, with D maybe TRBD1 (7 bases). V was shortened by 3 bases and J by 1 base, with 18 bases between the two germline ends. The CDR3 length is 17 residues. From germline, CDR1 is KGHSH and CDR2 LQKENI. CDR3 protein: CASSPLPGGTSQETQYF. The CDR3 DNA sequence: TGTGCCAGCTCACCGCTCCCAGGGGGGACCAGCCAAGAGACCCAGTACTTC.

This chain joins TRBV7-9 and TRBJ2-1; TRBD2 matches at 11 bases. With 2 bases clipped from V and 8 bases from J, the junction kept 8 bases outside the gene matches. The CDR3 loop spans 16 amino acids. CDR1 and CDR2 from the germline V gene are SEHNR and FQNEAQ (reference sequence). DNA of the CDR3: TGTGCCAGCAGCTTATCCATTGGGACTAGCGGATATGAGCAGTTCTTC. This encodes CASSLSIGTSGYEQFF.

This clonotype has a count of ten or more. V and J are TRBV6-6 and TRBJ1-1; D perhaps matches TRBD1 (6 bases). The germline V gene has CDR1 MNHNY and CDR2 SVGAGI (reference sequence). The CDR3 has 13 amino acids. Trimming shortened V by 5 bases and J by 7 bases, and 14 bases separated the two germline ends. The DNA for the CDR3 is TGTGCCAGCAGTCTTGGGACAAGTGGTGAAGCTTTCTTT. It encodes CASSLGTSGEAFF.